One sample yielded the 28 T cell receptor beta chains listed below, sequenced in a study of T-cell reconstitution after alpha-beta-depleted transplantation in children. Unique molecular identifiers tagged the TCRbeta library. One entry per CDR3 protein, called by TCRdb with MiXCR from the PCR reads. The table lists approximately 250,000 distinct CDR3 sequences, roughly a quarter of them singletons. Specimen: PBMCs, collected before TCRalphabeta/CD19-depleted stem cell transplant. The receptors shown here come from a girl aged 2 to 10 with Fanconi anemia, due to receive a stem cell transplant.

This clonotype has more than one count but fewer than ten. The chain employs TRBV5-6 and TRBJ1-3; D gene unclear. The ends were cut back, 0 bases at V and 0 bases at J, with 7 bases in the middle. This CDR3 spans 15 amino acids. The germline V gene encodes CDR1 SGHDT and CDR2 YYEEEE. The CDR3 region is CASSLDQASGNTIYF. The CDR3 DNA reads TGTGCCAGCAGCTTGGACCAGGCCTCTGGAAACACCATATATTTT.

This clonotype was seen only a few times. The chain is built from TRBV29-1 and TRBJ2-3, with TRBD1 matching 8 bases. The V gene's germline CDR1 is SQVTM and CDR2 ANQGSEA. The CDR3 extends over 13 amino acids. V shed 5 bases, J shed 0 bases, and the junction held 1 base outside the gene matches. CDR3 amino acids: CSVNRGSTDTQYF. CDR3 nucleotides: TGCAGCGTTAACAGGGGGAGCACAGATACGCAGTATTTT.

This clonotype has at least ten counts. The chain is built from TRBV5-6 and TRBJ2-7; 12 nucleotides match TRBD2. With 4 bases clipped from V and 2 bases from J, the junction kept 4 bases outside the gene matches. The CDR3 is 15 residues long. CDR1 SGHDT and CDR2 YYEEEE come from the germline V gene. CDR3 bases: TGTGCCAGCAGCGTTGGACTAGCGGGAACCTACGAGCAGTACTTC. Translation: CASSVGLAGTYEQYF.

This clonotype showed up many times. Written as DNA, the CDR3 is TGTGCCAGCAGCCCAAGCGGAGATACGCAGTATTTT. Its translation: CASSPSGDTQYF. The rearrangement uses TRBV7-3 and TRBJ2-3; D perhaps matches TRBD2 (5 bases). CDR3 length: 12 residues. The V and J ends lost 5 bases and 5 bases respectively, with 8 bases between them. The germline V gene has CDR1 SGHTA and CDR2 FQGTGA.

The chain uses TRBV29-1 and TRBJ2-7; the match to TRBD1 covers 10 bases. V dropped 3 bases and J dropped 3; count of bases not matched to a gene: 8. Germline-derived CDR1 and CDR2 are SQVTM and ANQGSEA. This CDR3 has 15 amino acids. CDR3 nucleotide sequence: TGCAGCGTTGACTTCGGGACAGGGGCTAACTACGAGCAGTACTTC. It codes for CSVDFGTGANYEQYF.

This clonotype appeared once. The chain uses TRBV18 and TRBJ2-7; 7 bases agree with TRBD1. The V segment lost 3 bases and the J segment 2 bases; nucleotides outside the gene matches: 4. CDR1 and CDR2 (germline): KGHSH, LQKENI. This CDR3 has 14 residues. Here the CDR3 DNA reads TGTGCCAGCTCACCCGACAGGGTTCCCTACGAGCAGTACTTC. As protein: CASSPDRVPYEQYF.

This clonotype was seen many times. The genes are TRBV10-3 and TRBJ2-7, with 8 bases identical to TRBD2. CDR3 length equals 15 residues. Germline V gives CDR1 ENHRY, CDR2 SYGVKD. The J segment lost 5 bases and the V segment lost 2 bases, leaving 8 bases of the junction unmatched. As DNA, the CDR3 is TGTGCCATCAGTGAGAGGCCGGGGGGGCGCAACGAGCAGTACTTC. This gives the protein CAISERPGGRNEQYF.

This clonotype was seen ten or more times. The DNA for the CDR3 is TGCAGTGCTAGAGGGGGGGCCAGCACAGATACGCAGTATTTT. This translates into CSARGGASTDTQYF. The chain has TRBV20-1 and TRBJ2-3; D may correspond to TRBD1 or TRBD2 (6 bases each). The CDR3 contains 14 residues. The germline V and J ends were trimmed by 1 base and 0 bases, with 8 bases remaining between them. In germline, CDR1 is DFQATT, CDR2 SNEGSKA (reference sequence).

The chain carries TRBV5-1 and TRBJ2-7; no definite D call. The germline gives CDR1 SGHRS, CDR2 YFSETQ. Trimming took off 0 bases at V and 5 bases at J, with 9 bases between the two ends. This CDR3 is 13 amino acids long. DNA of the CDR3: TGCGCCAGCAGCTTGGCACCGGGCGACGAGCAGTACTTC. Protein sequence: CASSLAPGDEQYF.

This clonotype was counted a few times. The chain carries TRBV29-1 and TRBJ2-7; D is ambiguous. Germline values: CDR1 SQVTM, CDR2 ANQGSEA. V lost 7 bases and J lost 3, with 10 bases in between. The CDR3 sequence is 11 residues long. The CDR3 spells CSAEGLYEQYF. In DNA, the CDR3 is TGCAGCGCCGAAGGCCTCTACGAGCAGTACTTC.

The rearrangement uses TRBV24-1 and TRBJ1-1, with a possible D match to TRBD1 (6 bases). The CDR3 length is 14 residues. V was cut by 3 bases and J by 3 bases, with 10 bases left in between. The germline V gene encodes CDR1 KGHDR and CDR2 SFDVKD. CDR3 nucleotide sequence: TGTGCCACCAGTGATCCAGGGGTGGACACTGAAGCTTTCTTT. Amino acid sequence: CATSDPGVDTEAFF.

This clonotype was recorded many times. The rearrangement joins TRBV12-3 or TRBV12-4 to TRBJ2-2, with 8 bases matching TRBD1. V shed 8 bases, J shed 7 bases, and the junction held 3 bases outside the gene matches. This CDR3 has 12 residues. As DNA, the CDR3 is TGTGCCAGCCGAACAGGGGGCGGGGAGCTGTTTTTT. Translation gives CASRTGGGELFF.

This clonotype has more than one count but fewer than ten. This chain joins TRBV7-6 and TRBJ2-3; 8 bases align to TRBD2. Germline CDR1 and CDR2: SGHVS and FNYEAQ. V shed 4 bases and J 1 base; nucleotides not matched to a gene: 7. The CDR3 length is 16 residues. DNA for the CDR3: TGTGCCAGCAGCTCCTCGACTAGCGAAGGCACAGATACGCAGTATTTT. Protein sequence: CASSSSTSEGTDTQYF.

The CDR3 loop is CASSGERYNEQFF. The CDR3 DNA reads TGTGCCAGCAGCGGAGAACGGTACAATGAGCAGTTCTTC. The chain employs TRBV6-4 and TRBJ2-1; D gene ambiguous. Germline CDR1 and CDR2: MRHNA and SNTAGT. The V end was cut by 6 bases, the J end by 4 bases, with 10 bases between. The CDR3 is 13 amino acids.

This clonotype was detected many times. This sequence joins TRBV10-3 and TRBJ2-3; 9 nucleotides line up with TRBD2. Germline V gives CDR1 ENHRY, CDR2 SYGVKD. V shed 10 bases, J shed 2 bases, and the junction held 4 bases outside the gene matches. The CDR3 contains 13 residues. CDR3 residues: CATLAGITDTQYF. The CDR3 DNA follows: TGTGCCACCCTAGCGGGGATCACAGATACGCAGTATTTT.

Only a few counts were recorded for this clonotype. The chain uses TRBV5-1 and TRBJ2-7; weak D call: TRBD2 (7 bases). CDR1 and CDR2 from the germline V gene are SGHRS and YFSETQ. The CDR3 length is 16 residues. Trimming pared 1 base from V and 1 base from J, leaving 15 bases between. The CDR3 here is CASSLSGGSRSYEQYF. DNA for the CDR3: TGCGCCAGCAGCTTGTCGGGGGGCAGCAGGTCCTACGAGCAGTACTTC. Based on the CDR3 plus reference TRBV5-1 and TRBJ2-7, the full variable domain is KAGVTQTPRYLIKTRGQQVTLSCSPISGHRSVSWYQQTPGQGLQFLFEYFSETQRNKGNFPGRFSGRQFSNSRSEMNVSTLELGDSALYLCASSLSGGSRSYEQYFGPGTRLTVT.

This rearrangement joins TRBV27 to TRBJ2-3; TRBD1 agrees at 7 bases. V lost 5 bases and J lost 0; bases outside the gene matches: 5. The germline CDR1 and CDR2 sequences are MNHEY and SMNVEV (reference sequence). There are 15 residues in the CDR3. DNA of the CDR3: TGTGCCAGCAGTCACGGGACAGCTAGCACAGATACGCAGTATTTT. It yields the protein CASSHGTASTDTQYF.

This clonotype was picked up a small number of times. The V gene is TRBV5-6, the J gene TRBJ2-2, with TRBD2 matching 7 bases. There are 16 residues in the CDR3. Trimming cost V 2 bases and J 4 bases; bases outside gene matches: 8. Germline CDR1 SGHDT, CDR2 YYEEEE. CDR3 sequence (DNA): TGTGCCAGCAGCTTCACTAGCGTCGACGTCACCGGGGAGCTGTTTTTT. Translated: CASSFTSVDVTGELFF. Based on the CDR3 plus reference TRBV5-6 and TRBJ2-2, the full variable domain is DAGVTQSPTHLIKTRGQQVTLRCSPKSGHDTVSWYQQALGQGPQFIFQYYEEEERQRGNFPDRFSGHQFPNYSSELNVNALLLGDSALYLCASSFTSVDVTGELFFGEGSRLTVL.

This clonotype was found a few times. The chain carries TRBV29-1 and TRBJ2-3, with TRBD2 matching over 9 bases. The junction had 5 bases not matched to a gene; V was cut back by 5 bases and J by 2 bases. Germline CDR1 is SQVTM and CDR2 is ANQGSEA. The CDR3 is made up of 14 amino acids. In DNA, the CDR3 is TGCAGCGTTAAACGCGGGAGGGCCACAGATACGCAGTATTTT. Amino acids: CSVKRGRATDTQYF.

At least ten counts were recorded for this clonotype. The J gene is TRBJ2-1, the V gene TRBV29-1; no clear D. CDR1 and CDR2 (germline): SQVTM, ANQGSEA. The CDR3 runs 12 residues. Trimming removed 2 bases at V and 5 bases at J, with 7 bases between. CDR3 protein: CSVELIDNEQFF. The CDR3 DNA follows: TGCAGCGTTGAATTAATAGACAATGAGCAGTTCTTC.

This clonotype was recorded a few times. This chain uses TRBV28 with TRBJ2-6; D is unresolved. Germline CDR1 and CDR2: MDHEN and SYDVKM. With 2 bases removed from V and 2 bases from J, the gap between germline ends came to 4 bases. This CDR3 contains 14 residues. The CDR3 loop is CASSLPAGANVLTF. The CDR3 nucleotides are TGTGCCAGCAGTTTACCAGCTGGGGCCAACGTCCTGACTTTC.

This chain joins TRBV18 and TRBJ2-5; D is ambiguous. V dropped 3 bases and J dropped 5 bases, with 10 bases sitting between them. The V gene's germline CDR1 is KGHSH and CDR2 LQKENI. The CDR3 has 13 amino acids. The CDR3 spells CASSPRMEETQYF. The CDR3 nucleotides are TGTGCCAGCTCACCTCGAATGGAGGAGACCCAGTACTTC.

This clonotype appeared many times. The chain carries TRBV20-1 and TRBJ2-5; D may be TRBD1 (5 bases). The V and J ends lost 4 bases and 2 bases respectively, with 20 bases between them. Germline lookup yields CDR1 DFQATT and CDR2 SNEGSKA (reference sequence). This CDR3 has 16 amino acids. The CDR3 region is CSATSRTGSWQETQYF. CDR3 DNA sequence: TGCAGTGCTACCTCCAGAACAGGCTCGTGGCAAGAGACCCAGTACTTC.

This clonotype was seen repeatedly, ten times or more. This rearrangement joins TRBV12-3 or TRBV12-4 to TRBJ2-1; D gene ambiguous. V was clipped by 1 base and J by 9 bases, with 7 bases between them. The CDR3 loop spans 12 amino acids. The CDR3 region is CASSLGRREQFF. CDR3 sequence (DNA): TGTGCCAGCAGTTTAGGCAGACGTGAGCAGTTCTTC.

This clonotype was detected ten times or more. The V and J genes are TRBV10-3 and TRBJ2-7; no clear D gene. Germline assignment: CDR1 ENHRY and CDR2 SYGVKD. Trimming left V 4 bases short and J 0 bases short, with 19 bases between. This CDR3 region has 17 residues. The CDR3 here is CAISAFGGALSSYEQYF. The CDR3 region has the DNA TGTGCCATCAGTGCGTTCGGCGGAGCTTTAAGCTCCTACGAGCAGTACTTC.

The chain couples TRBV7-7 to TRBJ2-7; possibly TRBD1 for D (6 bases). There are 14 residues in the CDR3. Per the germline V gene, CDR1 is SSHAT and CDR2 is FNYEAQ (reference sequence). V gave up 2 bases and J gave up 3 bases, with 11 bases separating them. The CDR3 here is CASSLPRTDYEQYF. As DNA, the CDR3 is TGTGCCAGCAGCTTACCCCGGACAGACTACGAGCAGTACTTC.

This clonotype came up a few times. The gene calls are TRBV29-1 and TRBJ2-7; possibly TRBD2 for D (7 bases). Deletions cut 6 bases from V and 3 bases from J, with 12 bases between. The CDR3 is made up of 12 amino acids. The germline V gene encodes CDR1 SQVTM and CDR2 ANQGSEA. The DNA for the CDR3 is TGCAGCGTGGGGGGGGGCTACTACGAGCAGTACTTC. Its protein is CSVGGGYYEQYF.

This clonotype was counted ten times or more. Compared with germline, one end of the junction differs, possibly owing to a read error. The chain combines TRBV12-3 or TRBV12-4 with TRBJ2-7, with 7 bases that match TRBD1. CDR3 length: 13 residues. Here the CDR3 reads CASSFPELTGLGF. The CDR3 coding sequence is TGTGCCAGCAGTTTCCCCGAATTGACAGGGCTCGGGTTC.